This T cell receptor (beta chain) is drawn from a study of cytomegalovirus exposure and HLA in healthy donors. Sampled while nominally healthy, donors likely had unrecorded immune exposures. A word on this clone: Its specificity is unknown.

Study-level results: Whilst most TCR sequences proved rare, a subset of public TCRs occurred across many donors. What a later analysis reportedly showed was that an Asian-associated ancestry cluster had fewer N-insertions than the roughly 670-donor mean. Some TCR beta chains (approximately 180 of them) were listed as cytomegalovirus-associated.

V was cut by 7 bases and J by 0 bases, with 9 bases left in between. The CDR3 consists of 13 residues. CDR1 is LNHDA and CDR2 is SQIVND in the germline V gene (reference sequence). PCR involved 60 Vbeta and 13 Jbeta primers. Only in-frame clones appear in the TCRdb table, and some are missing; sequencing was by immunoSEQ multiplex PCR. The sample lists around 91,000 clones, around 79% occurring once. The sequence was obtained from a woman between 40 and 50 years old in good health and CMV-seropositive. The sequenced material came from PBMCs. The gene calls are TRBV19 and TRBJ1-1; D is uncertain. Written as DNA, the CDR3 is TGTGCCAGTAACCCCGACTTGAACACTGAAGCTTTCTTT. This codes for CASNPDLNTEAFF.